The rows below give T cell receptor beta chains drawn from one sample of a study of blood T cell repertoires in COVID-19. Only in-frame clones appear in the TCRdb table, and some are missing; sequencing was by immunoSEQ multiplex PCR. The table lists roughly 40,000 clones, about 90% of them singletons. Sample: peripheral blood. These receptors were taken from a woman aged 40 to 50 with acute or convalescent COVID-19. Both conserved end residues are part of each CDR3. D genes are given only for firm matches. Not every row has a clone size; where given, it reads once, few, many or a size class.

v_call: TRBV19
clone_size: NA
d_call: TRBD1
j_call: TRBJ2-7
cdr3_aa: CASSTRPGQAIYEQYF
cdr3_nt: TGTGCCAGTAGTACTCGGCCCGGACAGGCCATTTACGAGCAGTACTTC

v_call: TRBV5-1
clone_size: NA
d_call: TRBD2
j_call: TRBJ2-7
cdr3_aa: CASSSRLRGASYEQYF
cdr3_nt: TGCGCCAGCAGCTCTAGACTGCGGGGGGCCTCCTACGAGCAGTACTTC

v_call: TRBV7-8
clone_size: NA
d_call: TRBD2
j_call: TRBJ2-5
cdr3_aa: CASSRGGQGGPTGETQYF
cdr3_nt: TGTGCCAGCAGCCGGGGGGGGCAGGGAGGCCCAACGGGTGAGACCCAGTACTTC

v_call: TRBV5-1
clone_size: NA
d_call: TRBD2
j_call: TRBJ2-1
cdr3_aa: CASSGTRGNEQFF
cdr3_nt: TGCGCCAGCAGTGGGACTAGAGGCAATGAGCAGTTCTTC

v_call: TRBV5-6
clone_size: NA
d_call: NA
j_call: TRBJ1-2
cdr3_aa: CASSLDSFNYGYTF
cdr3_nt: TGTGCCAGCAGCTTGGACAGCTTTAACTATGGCTACACCTTC

v_call: TRBV2
clone_size: NA
d_call: NA
j_call: TRBJ1-1
cdr3_aa: CASSVSGKGFF
cdr3_nt: TGTGCCAGCAGCGTGTCGGGGAAGGGTTTCTTT

v_call: TRBV30
clone_size: NA
d_call: NA
j_call: TRBJ2-1
cdr3_aa: CAWSVVPSNEQFF
cdr3_nt: TGTGCCTGGAGTGTAGTCCCTAGCAATGAGCAGTTCTTC

v_call: TRBV19
clone_size: NA
d_call: NA
j_call: TRBJ2-2
cdr3_aa: CASTGQTNTGELFF
cdr3_nt: TGTGCCAGTACCGGACAGACGAACACCGGGGAGCTGTTTTTT

v_call: TRBV27
clone_size: NA
d_call: NA
j_call: TRBJ2-2
cdr3_aa: CASRPTGNTGELFF
cdr3_nt: TGTGCCAGCAGGCCAACAGGGAACACCGGGGAGCTGTTTTTT

v_call: TRBV11-1
clone_size: NA
d_call: NA
j_call: TRBJ1-2
cdr3_aa: CASSSRGDGYTF
cdr3_nt: TGTGCCAGCAGCTCCCGGGGAGATGGCTACACCTTC

v_call: TRBV12-5
clone_size: NA
d_call: NA
j_call: TRBJ1-2
cdr3_aa: CASGWQGIKWDGYTF
cdr3_nt: TGTGCTAGTGGTTGGCAGGGGATAAAGTGGGATGGCTACACCTTC

v_call: TRBV27
clone_size: NA
d_call: TRBD2
j_call: TRBJ2-2
cdr3_aa: CASSARGGTGELFF
cdr3_nt: TGTGCCAGCAGTGCCCGGGGGGGGACCGGGGAGCTGTTTTTT

v_call: TRBV24-1
clone_size: NA
d_call: NA
j_call: TRBJ2-1
cdr3_aa: CATSGTASSGEQFF
cdr3_nt: TGTGCCACCAGTGGGACAGCGTCGTCTGGGGAGCAGTTCTTC

v_call: TRBV5-1
clone_size: few
d_call: NA
j_call: TRBJ1-1
cdr3_aa: CASSLEGENTEAFF
cdr3_nt: TGCGCCAGCAGCTTGGAGGGGGAGAACACTGAAGCTTTCTTT

v_call: TRBV11-2
clone_size: NA
d_call: NA
j_call: TRBJ1-6
cdr3_aa: CASSLRRAGNNSPLHF
cdr3_nt: TGTGCCAGCAGCTTAAGGCGGGCAGGAAATAATTCACCCCTCCACTTT

v_call: TRBV15
clone_size: once
d_call: TRBD2
j_call: TRBJ2-1
cdr3_aa: CATSRDIAGDSYNEQFF
cdr3_nt: TGTGCCACCAGCAGAGATATAGCGGGGGACTCCTACAATGAGCAGTTCTTC

v_call: TRBV7-2
clone_size: NA
d_call: NA
j_call: TRBJ2-1
cdr3_aa: CASNRDSTPTMKQFF
cdr3_nt: TGTGCCAGCAACCGGGACTCAACCCCCACAATGAAGCAGTTCTTC

v_call: TRBV11-2
clone_size: NA
d_call: NA
j_call: TRBJ2-3
cdr3_aa: CASSPRGRETFDTQYF
cdr3_nt: TGTGCCAGCAGCCCCCGGGGGAGAGAAACGTTCGATACGCAGTATTTT

v_call: TRBV12-3/TRBV12-4
clone_size: NA
d_call: TRBD1
j_call: TRBJ1-3
cdr3_aa: CASRWTGGNTIYF
cdr3_nt: TGTGCCAGCAGGTGGACAGGGGGAAACACCATATATTTT

v_call: TRBV28
clone_size: NA
d_call: TRBD1
j_call: TRBJ1-2
cdr3_aa: CATDGQGANYGYTF
cdr3_nt: TGTGCCACCGATGGACAGGGGGCTAACTATGGCTACACCTTC

v_call: TRBV15
clone_size: NA
d_call: TRBD1
j_call: TRBJ1-3
cdr3_aa: CATSRDRGLSGNTIYF
cdr3_nt: TGTGCCACCAGCAGGGACAGGGGGCTATCTGGAAACACCATATATTTT

v_call: TRBV11-2
clone_size: NA
d_call: NA
j_call: TRBJ2-1
cdr3_aa: CASSLIYEQFF
cdr3_nt: TGTGCCAGCAGCTTAATCTATGAGCAGTTCTTC

v_call: TRBV7-9
clone_size: NA
d_call: TRBD2
j_call: TRBJ2-1
cdr3_aa: CASVPGLAGPSSYNEQFF
cdr3_nt: TGTGCCAGCGTACCGGGACTAGCGGGACCGAGCTCCTACAATGAGCAGTTCTTC

v_call: TRBV7-2
clone_size: NA
d_call: TRBD2
j_call: TRBJ2-7
cdr3_aa: CASSLVGGGASYEQYF
cdr3_nt: TGTGCCAGCAGCTTAGTCGGCGGGGGGGCCTCCTACGAGCAGTACTTC

v_call: TRBV27
clone_size: NA
d_call: TRBD1
j_call: TRBJ1-4
cdr3_aa: CASSSGTGERATNEKLFF
cdr3_nt: TGTGCCAGCAGTTCCGGGACAGGCGAACGTGCAACTAATGAAAAACTGTTTTTT

v_call: TRBV4-1
clone_size: NA
d_call: TRBD1
j_call: TRBJ2-1
cdr3_aa: CASSQLTGGRRNEQFF
cdr3_nt: TGCGCCAGCAGCCAACTGACAGGGGGCCGCCGGAATGAGCAGTTCTTC

v_call: TRBV7-9
clone_size: few
d_call: TRBD1
j_call: TRBJ1-2
cdr3_aa: CASSSDRLGQGGYGYTF
cdr3_nt: TGTGCCAGCAGCTCAGACCGCCTTGGACAGGGAGGCTATGGCTACACCTTC